These T cell receptor beta chains were read from a single sample in a study of Graves' ophthalmopathy and Graves' hyperthyroidism. MiXCR, applied by TCRdb to the multiplex PCR reads, yields one record per CDR3 protein. Of about 370,000 distinct CDR3 sequences listed, about a sixth were seen once; the top ten hold 2.4%. Source material: peripheral blood. Receptor source: an adult woman with stable Graves' hyperthyroidism. The CDR3 runs from the conserved cysteine through the conserved F or W. The order of the fields is J gene, clone size, D gene, V gene, CDR3 DNA, CDR3 protein. D genes are given only for firm matches. Rows may omit the clone size; those that give it use once, few, many or a size class.

TRBJ2-7,.,.,TRBV11-1,TGTGCCAGCAGCTTGACAGGAAAATCCTACGAGCAGTACTTC,CASSLTGKSYEQYF
TRBJ2-2,.,.,TRBV6-5,TGTGCCAGCAGTTTGGGTGGGAGTATCGGGGAGCTGTTTTTT,CASSLGGSIGELFF
TRBJ1-2,many,.,TRBV12-3/TRBV12-4,TGTGCCAGCAGTTTGTGGGGAAACTATGGCTACACCTTC,CASSLWGNYGYTF
TRBJ2-7,many,TRBD2,TRBV19,TGTGCCAGTAGTATGTTTAGCGGGAGAGACGGCGAGCAGTACTTC,CASSMFSGRDGEQYF
TRBJ2-7,many,TRBD1,TRBV28,TGTGCCAGCAAATCGGGACAGTTCTACGAGCAGTACTTC,CASKSGQFYEQYF
TRBJ2-5,many,.,TRBV6-2/TRBV6-3,TGTGCCAGCAGTTACTCGGAGGACGTAGAGACCCAGTACTTC,CASSYSEDVETQYF
TRBJ2-7,many,.,TRBV11-2,TGTGCCAGCAGCCACGGGACGGAATCCTACGAGCAGTACTTC,CASSHGTESYEQYF
TRBJ1-1,many,.,TRBV6-2/TRBV6-3,TGTGCCAGCAGTAGCCCGACGGAGAACACTGAAGCTTTCTTT,CASSSPTENTEAFF
TRBJ2-7,many,.,TRBV18,TGTGCCAGCTCACCACTGGGGCTTTCGGGCGAGCAGTACTTC,CASSPLGLSGEQYF
TRBJ1-1,many,.,TRBV11-2,TGTGCCAGCAGCTTAGGCCTACAGGGAAGGAACACTGAAGCTTTCTTT,CASSLGLQGRNTEAFF
TRBJ2-7,many,.,TRBV2,TGTGCCATCCACTCCCACTACGAGCAGTACTTC,CAIHSHYEQYF
TRBJ2-5,many,.,TRBV9,TGTGCCAGCAGCGTGGGCGGGGACCAAGAGACCCAGTACTTC,CASSVGGDQETQYF
TRBJ1-1,.,.,TRBV28,TGTGCCAGCAGTTCGGACAGTTCGGACACTGAAGCTTTCTTT,CASSSDSSDTEAFF
TRBJ2-4,many,.,TRBV6-5,TGTGCCAGCAGTACCGGACGGGAGCGGTGGAACATTAAGTACTTC,CASSTGRERWNIKYF
TRBJ2-7,many,TRBD2,TRBV6-5,TGTGCCAGCAACCCGAGCGGGCTAGCGGGGGAGCAGTACTTC,CASNPSGLAGEQYF
TRBJ2-5,many,.,TRBV18,TGTGCCAGCTCACCAACCCAAGAGACCCAGTACTTC,CASSPTQETQYF
TRBJ2-7,many,TRBD1,TRBV5-1,TGCGCCAGCAGCTTGGCTCGGCAGGGGGCACTCTACGAGCAGTACTTC,CASSLARQGALYEQYF
TRBJ1-1,many,.,TRBV5-6,TGTGCCAGCAGCGACGGGCAGCCCTTGGTACCTTTCTTT,CASSDGQPLVPFF
TRBJ1-5,many,.,TRBV5-1,TGCGCCAGCAGCTTGGAGGCAGGACCTAATCAGCCCCAGCATTTT,CASSLEAGPNQPQHF
TRBJ2-7,many,TRBD2,TRBV5-1,TGCGCCAGCAGCTTGCAGGGGACCGGGACTAGCGGGACCTACGAGCAGTACTTC,CASSLQGTGTSGTYEQYF
TRBJ2-7,.,.,TRBV7-2,TGTGCCAGCAGGCGGAGCGGCTACGAGCAGTACTTC,CASRRSGYEQYF
TRBJ2-5,many,.,TRBV2,TGTGCCAGCAACATCTTGTACCAAGAGACCCAGTACTTC,CASNILYQETQYF
TRBJ2-5,many,TRBD2,TRBV15,TGTGCCACCAGCAGAGGATGGCTAGCGGGAGTAAGGGAGACCCAGTACTTC,CATSRGWLAGVRETQYF
TRBJ1-6,many,TRBD1,TRBV28,TGTGCCAGCAGTTTATCAGGGCAGGGGGCGTTTGTCCTCCACTTT,CASSLSGQGAFVLHF
TRBJ2-7,many,.,TRBV28,TGTGCCAGCAGTTTATTACTCCCCAAGCAGGAGCAGTACTTC,CASSLLLPKQEQYF
TRBJ2-2,.,TRBD2,TRBV28,TGTGCCAGCAGTTTCCCATTGCGGGGGGCGGAGACCGGGGAGCTGTTTTTT,CASSFPLRGAETGELFF